A single sample is the source of the 20 T cell receptor beta chains below, sequenced in a study of T cell responses to AZD1222 COVID-19 vaccine. Generated by immunoSEQ multiplex PCR, the TCRdb table keeps only in-frame clones and is missing some. The table includes more than 75,000 clones, around 92% detected once. The sample here was peripheral blood, taken on day 0 of AZD1222 vaccination. Source of these receptors: an adult in good health.

V gene TRBV5-4 combines with J gene TRBJ1-1; TRBD1 aligns across 10 bases. The CDR3 sequence is 13 residues long. The germline gives CDR1 SGHNT, CDR2 YYREEE (reference sequence). Trimming at V came to 4 bases and at J to 13 bases, leaving 10 bases not matched to a gene. CDR3 loop: CASSRPDRGFGFF. CDR3 DNA sequence: TGTGCCAGCAGCCGACCGGACAGGGGGTTTGGTTTCTTT. Combining the CDR3 with reference TRBV5-4 and TRBJ1-1 gives the whole variable domain ETGVTQSPTHLIKTRGQQVTLRCSSQSGHNTVSWYQQALGQGPQFIFQYYREEENGRGNFPPRFSGLQFPNYSSELNVNALELDDSALYLCASSRPDRGFGFFGQGTRLTVV.

J is TRBJ2-5 and V is TRBV27; D is unresolved. Trimming took off 3 bases at V and 5 bases at J, with 10 bases between the two ends. CDR1 MNHEY and CDR2 SMNVEV come from the germline V gene (reference sequence). The CDR3 loop spans 13 amino acids. The CDR3 loop is CASSFSRHETQYF. In DNA form, the CDR3 reads TGTGCCAGCAGTTTTAGTAGACACGAGACCCAGTACTTC.

This clone was detected only once. The chain carries TRBV5-3 and TRBJ2-1, with D maybe TRBD2 (5 bases). TRBV5-3 is an ORF, and what it does is uncertain. This CDR3 spans 14 amino acids. V shed 2 bases and J shed 15 bases, with 21 bases lying between them. As DNA, the CDR3 is TGTGCCAGAAGCTTTGCCGGTTCGGAGGAGGTTCGGTTCTTC. Its protein is CARSFAGSEEVRFF.

The genes are TRBV7-8 and TRBJ2-7; 9 bases are shared with TRBD2. V was pared by 0 bases and J by 3 bases, with 0 bases of the junction left unmatched. The CDR3 has 14 amino acids. Looked up from germline, CDR1 is SGHVS and CDR2 is FQNEAQ. CDR3 in amino acids: CASSLARGGYEQYF. CDR3 nucleotides: TGTGCCAGCAGCTTAGCGCGGGGGGGCTACGAGCAGTACTTC. The full variable domain, with the rest looked up from reference TRBV7-8 and TRBJ2-7, is GAGVSQSPRYKVAKRGQDVALRCDPISGHVSLFWYQQALGQGPEFLTYFQNEAQLDKSGLPSDRFFAERPEGSVSTLKIQRTQQEDSAVYLCASSLARGGYEQYFGPGTRLTVT.

The CDR3, as DNA: TGTGCCAGCACGGGGCAGAACTATGGCTACACCTTC. Its translation is CASTGQNYGYTF. The chain links TRBV28 to TRBJ1-2; TRBD1 might be the D (5 bases). Germline V CDR1 and CDR2: MDHEN, SYDVKM. The V end lost 7 bases, the J end lost 2 bases, and 8 bases lay between the germline ends. This CDR3 is 12 amino acids long.

The genes are TRBV27 and TRBJ2-7, with 7 bases aligning to TRBD2. Losses at the gene ends were 3 bases for V and 3 bases for J; bases not matched to a gene: 11. This CDR3 is 16 amino acids long. Per the germline V gene, CDR1 is MNHEY and CDR2 is SMNVEV (reference sequence). The CDR3 reads CASSFSDGRILYEQYF. The CDR3 DNA follows: TGTGCCAGCAGTTTTAGTGACGGGAGGATCCTCTACGAGCAGTACTTC.

The V call is TRBV5-4, the J call TRBJ2-3; D may match TRBD1 or TRBD2 (6 bases each). Germline CDR1 is SGHNT and CDR2 is YYREEE (reference sequence). V lost 3 bases to trimming and J lost 5 bases, with 16 bases between them. The CDR3 loop spans 15 amino acids. The CDR3 region is CASSSPSGAVDTQYF. CDR3 nucleotides: TGTGCCAGCAGCTCTCCTTCGGGGGCAGTAGATACGCAGTATTTT.

The rearrangement links TRBV7-3 to TRBJ2-2; 9 bases agree with TRBD2. V lost 4 bases, J lost 4 bases, and 1 base stayed unmatched. Germline CDR1 reads SGHTA; CDR2 reads FQGTGA. The CDR3 runs to 14 residues. CDR3 protein: CASSSTSGTGELFF. The CDR3 bases are TGTGCCAGCAGCTCGACTAGCGGCACCGGGGAGCTGTTTTTT.

The V gene is TRBV27, the J gene TRBJ1-6; D is unclear. CDR1 and CDR2 from the germline V gene are MNHEY and SMNVEV (reference sequence). Trimming cost V 6 bases and J 8 bases, with 11 bases left between them. The length of the CDR3 is 13 residues. The CDR3 sequence is CASRLNRYSPLHF. The CDR3 DNA reads as TGTGCCAGCAGACTAAACAGATATTCACCCCTCCACTTT.

The chain combines TRBV9 with TRBJ2-7; no clear D gene. Germline values: CDR1 SGDLS, CDR2 YYNGEE. This CDR3 contains 13 residues. The germline V and J ends were trimmed by 4 bases and 7 bases, with 15 bases remaining between them. The CDR3 is CASSSPYGMEQYF. In DNA form, the CDR3 reads TGTGCCAGCAGCTCCCCTTATGGTATGGAGCAGTACTTC.

The chain is built from TRBV24-1 and TRBJ2-3; the match to TRBD1 covers 8 bases. V lost 4 bases and J lost 4; bases outside the gene matches: 9. CDR1 KGHDR and CDR2 SFDVKD come from the germline V gene. The CDR3 consists of 16 residues. CDR3 sequence reads: CATSDRGDRGPDTQYF. In nucleotides, the CDR3 is TGTGCCACCAGTGACCGCGGTGACAGGGGCCCAGATACGCAGTATTTT.

This chain's CDR3 is CASRFHTEAEQFF. CDR3 nucleotides: TGCGCCAGCAGATTCCATACGGAGGCTGAGCAGTTCTTC. This chain uses TRBV5-1 with TRBJ2-1; D possibly corresponds to TRBD2 (5 bases). The length of the CDR3 is 13 residues. Germline V gives CDR1 SGHRS, CDR2 YFSETQ. The germline V and J ends were trimmed by 5 bases and 9 bases, with 15 bases remaining between them.

This chain connects TRBV30 to TRBJ1-5; D not resolved. Germline-derived CDR1 and CDR2 are GTSNPN and SVGIG (reference sequence). The CDR3 spans 13 residues. V was clipped by 4 bases and J by 5 bases, with 12 bases between them. The CDR3 sequence: CAWTPGRDQPQHF. The CDR3 DNA is TGTGCCTGGACCCCTGGGCGGGATCAGCCCCAGCATTTT.

The J gene is TRBJ2-2, the V gene TRBV7-9; 7 positions agree with TRBD1. The CDR3 has 16 amino acids. Germline V lookup: CDR1 SEHNR, CDR2 FQNEAQ (reference sequence). V lost 5 bases and J lost 4; bases outside the gene matches: 10. The CDR3 here is CASSLLAGGGTGELFF. In DNA form, the CDR3 reads TGTGCCAGCAGCCTCCTGGCAGGGGGTGGCACCGGGGAGCTGTTTTTT.

The sample holds a few counts of this clone. This chain uses TRBV10-3 with TRBJ1-1, with 9 bases matching TRBD1. The CDR3 has 15 amino acids. Unmatched junction bases numbered 9, after V lost 4 bases and J lost 6 bases. CDR1 is ENHRY, CDR2 SYGVKD, per germline. CDR3 in DNA: TGTGCCATCAGTGGCACGTTACAGGGGGCGGCTGAAGCTTTCTTT. This gives the protein CAISGTLQGAAEAFF.

The J gene is TRBJ1-1, the V gene TRBV2; 8 bases agree with TRBD1. The CDR3 runs 14 residues. V was clipped by 6 bases and J by 2 bases; unmatched bases: 5. Germline CDR1 SNHLY, CDR2 FYNNEI. The CDR3 region is CASSKQGENTEAFF. DNA for the CDR3: TGTGCCAGCAGCAAACAGGGGGAAAACACTGAAGCTTTCTTT.

This rearrangement joins TRBV29-1 to TRBJ1-1; possible D gene TRBD1, 6 bases. The germline CDR1 and CDR2 sequences are SQVTM and ANQGSEA. The CDR3 runs 13 residues. V lost 8 bases to trimming and J lost 4 bases, with 17 bases between them. The CDR3 bases are TGCAGCACCTCCGGGAAGGGGGTCACTGAAGCTTTCTTT. Amino acid sequence: CSTSGKGVTEAFF.

This chain uses TRBV28 with TRBJ2-7, with 8 bases fitting TRBD2. The CDR3 runs to 15 residues. V shed 5 bases, J shed 3 bases, and the junction held 9 bases outside the gene matches. Looked up from germline, CDR1 is MDHEN and CDR2 is SYDVKM. In nucleotides, the CDR3 is TGTGCCAGCAGTCCCCCCGGCGGGAGGTTCTACGAGCAGTACTTC. This codes for CASSPPGGRFYEQYF. The full variable domain, rest sourced from reference TRBV28 and TRBJ2-7, is DVKVTQSSRYLVKRTGEKVFLECVQDMDHENMFWYRQDPGLGLRLIYFSYDVKMKEKGDIPEGYSVSREKKERFSLILESASTNQTSMYLCASSPPGGRFYEQYFGPGTRLTVT.

This chain connects TRBV7-9 to TRBJ1-4; 9 nucleotides agree with TRBD1. CDR3 length equals 15 residues. The V gene end was trimmed by 5 bases and the J gene end by 8 bases; junction bases not matched to a gene: 9. Germline CDR1 is SEHNR and CDR2 is FQNEAQ (reference sequence). CDR3 sequence reads: CASSPRDRAREKLFF. The CDR3 DNA reads as TGTGCCAGCAGCCCGCGGGACAGGGCCCGGGAAAAACTGTTTTTT.

This clone was found once. V and J are TRBV3-1 (or the pseudogene TRBV3-2) and TRBJ1-3; 7 nucleotides agree with TRBD1. Germline CDR1 reads LGHDT; CDR2 reads YNNKEL (reference sequence). The CDR3 has 15 amino acids. Losses at the gene ends were 2 bases for V and 2 bases for J; bases not matched to a gene: 3. CDR3 sequence (DNA): TGTGCCAGCAGCCAACTGGGACAGCCTGGAAACACCATATATTTT. Encoded protein: CASSQLGQPGNTIYF.